Each of the 21 T cell receptor beta chains below was sequenced from the same sample in a study of blood T cell repertoires in COVID-19. TCRdb's copy holds only in-frame clones and misses some; the assay was immunoSEQ multiplex PCR. The sample includes over 95,000 clones, roughly four fifths seen only once; the top ten take more than 9%. Sequenced input: peripheral blood. These receptors all stem from a human donor in a cohort sampled during active COVID-19.

The gene calls are TRBV5-5 and TRBJ2-1; tentative D call: TRBD1 (7 bases). In germline, CDR1 is SGHKS, CDR2 YYEKEE (reference sequence). Between the trimmed V and J ends, which lost 4 bases and 6 bases, there was a span of 17 bases. The CDR3 runs to 15 residues. This CDR3 reads CASSPNSQGGNEQFF. The CDR3 DNA reads TGTGCCAGCAGCCCCAATTCGCAGGGGGGCAATGAGCAGTTCTTC.

In its sample, this clone was seen a few times. The rearrangement links TRBV9 to TRBJ1-3, with D unclear. V dropped 0 bases and J dropped 2 bases, with 9 bases sitting between them. This CDR3 comprises 15 residues. CDR1 and CDR2 from the germline V gene are SGDLS and YYNGEE. The chain's CDR3 is CASSVVGAPGNTIYF. CDR3 in DNA: TGTGCCAGCAGCGTAGTTGGTGCGCCTGGAAACACCATATATTTT.

The chain carries TRBV5-1 and TRBJ2-7; a possible D gene is TRBD1 (5 bases). The CDR3 is 15 amino acids. The V end lost 4 bases, the J end lost 1 base, and 15 bases lay between the germline ends. Germline V gives CDR1 SGHRS, CDR2 YFSETQ. The CDR3 reads CASSSDRWASYEQYF. The CDR3 DNA sequence: TGCGCCAGCAGCAGTGACAGATGGGCGTCCTACGAGCAGTACTTC. Drawing the rest from reference TRBV5-1 and TRBJ2-7, the complete variable domain is KAGVTQTPRYLIKTRGQQVTLSCSPISGHRSVSWYQQTPGQGLQFLFEYFSETQRNKGNFPGRFSGRQFSNSRSEMNVSTLELGDSALYLCASSSDRWASYEQYFGPGTRLTVT.

This clone is a singleton in its sample. The chain employs TRBV3-1 (or the pseudogene TRBV3-2) and TRBJ2-7; 8 nucleotides agree with TRBD1. The V and J ends lost 8 bases and 2 bases, in that order; junction bases with no gene match: 8. This CDR3 comprises 14 residues. CDR1 is LGHDT, CDR2 YNNKEL, per germline (reference sequence). The CDR3 DNA is TGTGCCAGCCGGCCTGGGACAGGAACCTACGAGCAGTACTTC. Translation: CASRPGTGTYEQYF.

The chain combines TRBV6-6 with TRBJ1-4; the D gene is possibly TRBD1 (5 bases). The length of the CDR3 is 12 residues. Germline loops: CDR1 MNHNY, CDR2 SVGAGI (reference sequence). V lost 8 bases to trimming and J lost 8 bases, with 12 bases between them. CDR3 loop: CASRQGEEKLFF. The CDR3 DNA reads as TGTGCCAGCCGGCAGGGTGAGGAAAAACTGTTTTTT.

This clone turned up a few times. The identical CDR3 is also encoded by other nucleotide sequences in the sample. The genes are TRBV15 and TRBJ1-1; possibly TRBD1 for D (6 bases). Trimming removed 1 base at V and 1 base at J, with 7 bases between. CDR1 LNHNV and CDR2 YYDKDF come from the germline V gene (reference sequence). The CDR3 loop spans 14 amino acids. CDR3 residues: CATSRATGNTEAFF. DNA for the CDR3: TGTGCCACCAGCAGAGCGACAGGGAACACTGAAGCTTTCTTT.

This chain links TRBV15 with TRBJ2-6; a possible D gene is TRBD1 (6 bases). The germline V and J ends were trimmed by 1 base and 0 bases, with 13 bases remaining between them. The CDR3 runs to 18 residues. The germline CDR1 and CDR2 sequences are LNHNV and YYDKDF (reference sequence). In DNA, the CDR3 is TGTGCCACCAGCAGAGGTACGGGACAACTCTCTGGGGCCAACGTCCTGACTTTC. It translates to CATSRGTGQLSGANVLTF. The full variable domain, completed using reference TRBV15 and TRBJ2-6, is DAMVIQNPRYQVTQFGKPVTLSCSQTLNHNVMYWYQQKSSQAPKLLFHYYDKDFNNEADTPDNFQSRRPNTSFCFLDIRSPGLGDTAMYLCATSRGTGQLSGANVLTFGAGSRLTVL.

The chain carries TRBV19 and TRBJ2-1; TRBD2 matches 8 bases. The germline gives CDR1 LNHDA, CDR2 SQIVND (reference sequence). The trim removed 6 bases at V and 5 bases at J, leaving 12 bases unmatched. The CDR3 has 16 amino acids. In DNA form, the CDR3 reads TGTGCCAGTAGCCCCAGAGGGGGACTAGACAACAATGAGCAGTTCTTC. This codes for CASSPRGGLDNNEQFF. The full variable domain, rest sourced from reference TRBV19 and TRBJ2-1, is DGGITQSPKYLFRKEGQNVTLSCEQNLNHDAMYWYRQDPGQGLRLIYYSQIVNDFQKGDIAEGYSVSREKKESFPLTVTSAQKNPTAFYLCASSPRGGLDNNEQFFGPGTRLTVL.

This rearrangement joins TRBV7-6 to TRBJ2-1, with no clear D. CDR1 is SGHVS and CDR2 is FNYEAQ in the germline V gene. This CDR3 is built from 12 residues. V gave up 8 bases and J gave up 7 bases, with 12 bases separating them. CDR3: CASSAGFNEQFF. The CDR3 coding sequence is TGTGCCAGCTCGGCAGGCTTTAATGAGCAGTTCTTC. The whole variable domain, filled in from reference TRBV7-6 and TRBJ2-1, reads GAGVSQSPRYKVTKRGQDVALRCDPISGHVSLYWYRQALGQGPEFLTYFNYEAQQDKSGLPNDRFSAERPEGSISTLTIQRTEQRDSAMYRCASSAGFNEQFFGPGTRLTVL.

This chain links TRBV6-5 with TRBJ2-7; maybe TRBD2 (6 bases). Germline V gene sequence: CDR1 MNHEY, CDR2 SVGAGI. Trimming took off 6 bases at V and 1 base at J, with 16 bases between the two ends. This CDR3 has 15 residues. CDR3 sequence reads: CASSPPGGGSYEQYF. The CDR3 nucleotides are TGTGCCAGCAGCCCCCCGGGTGGAGGGTCCTACGAGCAGTACTTC.

The gene calls are TRBV2 and TRBJ2-5; no clear D gene. This CDR3 contains 10 residues. V lost 6 bases to trimming and J lost 5 bases, with 4 bases between them. Germline CDR1 and CDR2: SNHLY and FYNNEI. CDR3: CASSSETQYF. The CDR3, as DNA: TGTGCCAGCAGCTCGGAGACCCAGTACTTC.

This clone was recorded once. The rearrangement links TRBV28 to TRBJ1-5; the match to TRBD1 covers 9 bases. Per germline, CDR1 MDHEN and CDR2 SYDVKM. CDR3 length: 16 residues. Trimming cost V 7 bases and J 7 bases; bases outside gene matches: 14. The CDR3 DNA follows: TGTGCCAGCATCCCAACCGGGACAGGGAAAAGGCAGCCCCAGCATTTT. Its translation: CASIPTGTGKRQPQHF. Full variable domain (outside the CDR3, taken from reference TRBV28 and TRBJ1-5): DVKVTQSSRYLVKRTGEKVFLECVQDMDHENMFWYRQDPGLGLRLIYFSYDVKMKEKGDIPEGYSVSREKKERFSLILESASTNQTSMYLCASIPTGTGKRQPQHFGDGTRLSIL.

This clone has only a few counts. This rearrangement joins TRBV18 to TRBJ1-2, with D uncertain. Germline V gene data show CDR1 as KGHSH and CDR2 as LQKENI. V was pared by 8 bases and J by 4 bases, with 14 bases between. The CDR3 totals 13 residues. The CDR3 sequence: CASRSTSGYGYTF. CDR3 in DNA: TGTGCCAGCCGCTCGACATCCGGCTATGGCTACACCTTC.

The chain links TRBV29-1 to TRBJ1-2; D unclear. V was trimmed by 7 bases and J by 6 bases, leaving 18 bases between them. The CDR3 runs to 13 residues. Germline-derived CDR1 and CDR2 are SQVTM and ANQGSEA. The CDR3 spells CSGSSGIVDGYTF. CDR3 DNA sequence: TGCAGCGGCTCTTCCGGGATCGTCGATGGCTACACCTTC.

The chain recombines TRBV30 with TRBJ1-2; 7 bases fit TRBD1. V shed 3 bases and J 4 bases; nucleotides not matched to a gene: 5. The CDR3 extends over 13 amino acids. Germline CDR1 GTSNPN, CDR2 SVGIG (reference sequence). CDR3 bases: TGTGCCTGGAGCCGGGACAGCCCCTATGGCTACACCTTC. This translates into CAWSRDSPYGYTF.

V gene TRBV4-2 combines with J gene TRBJ2-1; TRBD2 agrees at 10 bases. The CDR3 runs 15 residues. The V gene's germline CDR1 is LGHNA and CDR2 YNFKEQ. J was trimmed by 8 bases and V by 4 bases; bases with no gene match: 8. Written as DNA, the CDR3 is TGTGCCAGCAGCCCGCTAGCGGGAGACACCTATGAGCAGTTCTTC. It encodes CASSPLAGDTYEQFF.

The chain uses TRBV7-2 and TRBJ2-5; TRBD1 is a possible D gene (6 bases). CDR1 SGHTA and CDR2 FQGNSA come from the germline V gene. With 4 bases removed from V and 2 bases from J, the gap between germline ends came to 17 bases. The length of the CDR3 is 16 residues. CDR3 residues: CASSWDDRRWQETQYF. CDR3 coding DNA: TGTGCCAGCAGCTGGGATGACAGGCGGTGGCAAGAGACCCAGTACTTC.

This chain connects TRBV5-1 to TRBJ2-6; possible D gene TRBD1, 5 bases. Between the trimmed V and J ends, which lost 4 bases and 3 bases, there was a span of 11 bases. Germline CDR1 is SGHRS and CDR2 is YFSETQ. The CDR3 is 15 amino acids. CDR3 in amino acids: CASSPQGLGANVLTF. DNA for the CDR3: TGCGCCAGCAGCCCTCAGGGTCTTGGGGCCAACGTCCTGACTTTC.

The chain has TRBV12-5 and TRBJ2-1; TRBD2 matches at 7 bases. The CDR3 consists of 13 residues. The junction had 7 bases not matched to a gene; V was cut back by 6 bases and J by 8 bases. Germline assignment: CDR1 LGHNT and CDR2 FRNRAP. The CDR3, as DNA: TGTGCTAGTGGCCAGACTAGCACTCATGAGCAGTTCTTC. Residues: CASGQTSTHEQFF.

The chain carries TRBV15 and TRBJ2-1, with 11 nucleotides matching TRBD2. Germline CDR1 reads LNHNV; CDR2 reads YYDKDF (reference sequence). The trim removed 6 bases at V and 4 bases at J, leaving 5 bases unmatched. The CDR3 is made up of 15 amino acids. CDR3 DNA: TGTGCCACCAGACACGGGACTAGCGGTTACAATGAGCAGTTCTTC. This encodes CATRHGTSGYNEQFF.

This chain connects TRBV6-5 to TRBJ2-7, with 9 bases lining up with TRBD1. This CDR3 is 13 amino acids long. J lost 6 bases, V lost 6 bases, and 6 bases had no gene match. Germline CDR1 reads MNHEY; CDR2 reads SVGAGI. The CDR3 region is CASSRDRDLEQYF. CDR3 sequence (DNA): TGTGCCAGCAGCCGGGACAGGGACCTCGAGCAGTACTTC.